This paragraph reports one T cell receptor (beta chain). Its antigen is as yet unknown. CDR3 length: 14 amino acids. Germline CDR1 reads KGHSH; CDR2 reads LQKENI. Trimming removed 3 bases from V and 6 bases from J, with 12 bases in between. This sample was included in a study of memory B cells and T cells in multiple sclerosis. General observations from the study: Normalization was needed because clone-set size differences affected shared clonotype counts.

Here immunoSEQ multiplex PCR was the method, and the copy in TCRdb shows in-frame clones only, minus some. The sample contains about 42,000 clones, roughly 87% of which appear only once. Stimulus-free culture yielded autoproliferating CFSE-dim and non-proliferating CFSE-high T cells, each sequenced separately. Cultures began with approximately 52 million CFSE-labeled PBMCs, unstimulated for roughly 7 days, with replicate wells pooled. Without exogenous stimuli, around 0.55 uM CFSE-labeled PBMCs were cultured serum-free. The sample taken for sequencing was PBMCs from blood kept in culture. The clonotype was recovered from a human donor with multiple sclerosis. The V gene is TRBV18, the J gene TRBJ1-5, with a tentative D call TRBD1 (6 bases). CDR3 in amino acids: CASSPGQPGQPQHF. The CDR3 DNA reads as TGTGCCAGCTCACCCGGACAGCCCGGTCAGCCCCAGCATTTT.